The sequence of this T cell receptor (beta chain) was determined in a study of blood T cell repertoires in COVID-19. Study-level background: Both acute and convalescent COVID-19 samples were obtained from the United States, Italy and Spain. Sources were T cells, B-cell-depleted T cells, or PBMCs; the material itself was cDNA or gDNA.

Authors' methods: Amplifying reference gene primers gave estimates of nucleated cell counts. The method was immunoSEQ multiplex PCR; TCRdb's version includes in-frame clones alone and lacks a portion of them. That table supplies the V and J calls and clone size; D and trimming were determined from the DNA. The sample yields approximately 200,000 clones, 70% to 90% seen once. Germline-derived CDR1 and CDR2 are SGHDT and YYEEEE. Trimming at V came to 0 bases and at J to 6 bases, leaving 5 bases not matched to a gene. The CDR3 contains 15 residues. This clone was found once. The chain combines TRBV5-6 with TRBJ2-2; 7 nucleotides agree with TRBD2. The sample comprised peripheral blood. The TCR was taken from a man aged 55 to 70 with acute or convalescent COVID-19. CDR3: CASSLVLAIPGELFF. In nucleotides, the CDR3 is TGTGCCAGCAGCTTGGTACTAGCGATACCCGGGGAGCTGTTTTTT.